This T cell receptor (beta chain) was sequenced during a study of OX40 agonist ivuxolimab in advanced cancers. This CDR3 is built from 17 residues. V shed 2 bases and J 2 bases; nucleotides not matched to a gene: 8. Germline V gives CDR1 MNHNS, CDR2 SASEGT. Data came from immunoSEQ multiplex PCR; TCRdb stores just in-frame clones and leaves some out. The data hold 11,000 or so clones, with 77% observed a single time. The clonotype originates from an adult with an advanced solid tumor such as melanoma, head and neck, liver or kidney cancer. The sample was CD4+ or CD8+ T cells sorted from blood, taken in a trial of the OX40 agonist ivuxolimab. The chain combines TRBV6-1 with TRBJ2-3; the match to TRBD1 covers 9 bases. CDR3 nucleotide sequence: TGTGCCAGCAGTGAATGGGGACAGGGAATAAACACAGATACGCAGTATTTT. This sequence encodes CASSEWGQGINTDTQYF.